What follows are 10 T cell receptor beta chains derived from one specimen sequenced in a study of cytomegalovirus exposure and HLA in healthy donors. It was with 60 Vbeta and 13 Jbeta primers that the PCR ran. Assay used: immunoSEQ multiplex PCR; TCRdb lists only in-frame clones, some missing. The data contain some 180,000 clones, roughly 90% of them singletons. Sequences were obtained from PBMCs. These receptors originate from a girl under three years old in good health and CMV-seronegative.

The chain is built from TRBV7-9 and TRBJ2-2; 8 positions agree with TRBD2. Germline CDR1 is SEHNR and CDR2 is FQNEAQ (reference sequence). There are 15 residues in the CDR3. Germline trimming cut 5 bases from V and 4 bases from J; bases unmatched to any gene: 6. In nucleotides, the CDR3 is TGTGCCAGCAGCCCCTCGGGGGGGGCCACCGGGGAGCTGTTTTTT. This sequence encodes CASSPSGGATGELFF. The whole variable domain, remainder taken from reference TRBV7-9 and TRBJ2-2, is DTGVSQNPRHKITKRGQNVTFRCDPISEHNRLYWYRQTLGQGPEFLTYFQNEAQLEKSRLLSDRFSAERPKGSFSTLEIQRTEQGDSAMYLCASSPSGGATGELFFGEGSRLTVL.

The count of this clone is one. The chain couples TRBV2 to TRBJ1-5, with D possibly TRBD1 on 6 matching bases. CDR1 and CDR2 from the germline V gene are SNHLY and FYNNEI. Trimming took 6 bases from V and 0 from J, leaving 15 bases between them. The CDR3 contains 16 residues. This CDR3 is CASRTGQSNSNQPQHF. CDR3 nucleotide sequence: TGTGCCAGCAGAACAGGACAGAGTAATAGCAATCAGCCCCAGCATTTT.

The V gene is TRBV7-9, the J gene TRBJ2-1; 8 bases fit TRBD2. CDR1 SEHNR and CDR2 FQNEAQ come from the germline V gene (reference sequence). The CDR3 length is 16 residues. J gave up 4 bases and V 1 base, and 6 bases lay outside the gene matches. Here the CDR3 DNA reads TGTGCCAGCAGCTTAGTGCCGACTAGCGCTTACAATGAGCAGTTCTTC. It yields the protein CASSLVPTSAYNEQFF.

The chain combines TRBV6-5 with TRBJ2-5; the match to TRBD2 covers 8 bases. Germline CDR1 is MNHEY and CDR2 is SVGAGI. The V gene end was trimmed by 5 bases and the J gene end by 4 bases; junction bases not matched to a gene: 6. The CDR3 totals 14 residues. The CDR3 DNA follows: TGTGCCAGCAGTGGTCGGGAGGGTTCAGAGACCCAGTACTTC. The encoded protein is CASSGREGSETQYF.

The chain employs TRBV27 and TRBJ2-3; 9 positions match TRBD2. Germline assignment: CDR1 MNHEY and CDR2 SMNVEV (reference sequence). The CDR3 contains 17 residues. V lost 2 bases to trimming and J lost 4 bases; unmatched junction nucleotides: 10. The CDR3 bases are TGTGCCAGCAGTTTAAGGTTCCGCGGGGGGGCGGCAGATACGCAGTATTTT. It is translated as CASSLRFRGGAADTQYF.

The rearrangement joins TRBV7-2 to TRBJ1-2; TRBD1 might be the D (5 bases). The CDR3 sequence is 12 residues long. V was trimmed by 2 bases and J by 7 bases, leaving 8 bases between them. Germline V lookup: CDR1 SGHTA, CDR2 FQGNSA. The CDR3 DNA reads TGTGCCAGCAGCTTATGGGGGGGTGGCTACACCTTC. It yields the protein CASSLWGGGYTF.

The V gene is TRBV7-2, the J gene TRBJ1-2; no clear D. The CDR3 covers 14 residues. Deletions cut 5 bases from V and 0 bases from J, with 10 bases between. CDR1 and CDR2 from the germline V gene are SGHTA and FQGNSA. The CDR3 loop is CASSPRGSNYGYTF. As DNA, the CDR3 is TGTGCCAGCAGCCCCCGAGGTTCTAACTATGGCTACACCTTC. The variable domain in full, completed from reference TRBV7-2 and TRBJ1-2, reads GAGVSQSPSNKVTEKGKDVELRCDPISGHTALYWYRQSLGQGLEFLIYFQGNSAPDKSGLPSDRFSAERTGGSVSTLTIQRTQQEDSAVYLCASSPRGSNYGYTFGSGTRLTVV.

CDR3 coding DNA: TGCAGCGCCTCCCGGCTAGCGGGATTAAGCTCCTACAATGAGCAGTTCTTC. Translated, it gives CSASRLAGLSSYNEQFF. V usage is TRBV29-1 and J usage is TRBJ2-1; 9 bases agree with TRBD2. Germline-derived CDR1 and CDR2 are SQVTM and ANQGSEA. There are 17 residues in the CDR3. With V trimmed by 7 bases and J by 0 bases, 13 bases remained unmatched.

The V and J genes are TRBV19 and TRBJ1-5; TRBD1 aligns across 8 bases. This CDR3 has 13 amino acids. CDR1 and CDR2 from the germline V gene are LNHDA and SQIVND (reference sequence). The junction had 2 bases not matched to a gene; V was cut back by 6 bases and J by 4 bases. CDR3 DNA sequence: TGTGCCAGTAGGGACAGGGCAAATCAGCCCCAGCATTTT. As protein: CASRDRANQPQHF.

This clone appeared a single time. This chain uses TRBV6-1 with TRBJ2-5; TRBD2 might be the D (5 bases). The V and J ends lost 0 bases and 6 bases respectively, with 17 bases between them. The germline gives CDR1 MNHNS, CDR2 SASEGT. This CDR3 spans 16 amino acids. CDR3 bases: TGTGCCAGCAGTGAAGCGTGGATTGGGAGCGCCCAGACCCAGTACTTC. It encodes CASSEAWIGSAQTQYF.